This entry features one T cell receptor (beta chain) sequence. Its cognate antigen is unknown. Expressed TCRB transcripts were sequenced because the isolated RNA had all been reverse transcribed beforehand. Repertoires were generated with immunoSEQ multiplex PCR, while TCRdb's copy carries only in-frame clones and drops some. The sample yields 900,000 or so clones, about 17% seen once. The sample is drawn from a study of beta chain features in type 1 diabetes. The wider study: The patients were much like the healthy donors in age, gender and cell yields. Overall study results and limits: At VDJ recombination sites, type 1 diabetes patients had fewer insertions and more deleted nucleotides.

The CDR3 extends over 16 amino acids. CDR1 and CDR2 from the germline V gene are SGHKS and YYEKEE (reference sequence). The V gene end was trimmed by 3 bases and the J gene end by 2 bases; junction bases not matched to a gene: 7. Material: naive CD4+ T cells from blood. This receptor was identified in a woman between 18 and 30 years old in good health. The rearrangement links TRBV5-5 to TRBJ2-1, with 8 bases lining up with TRBD1. The chain's CDR3 is CASSWGQGAAYNEQFF. CDR3 DNA: TGTGCCAGCAGCTGGGGGCAGGGGGCGGCCTACAATGAGCAGTTCTTC. The full variable domain, rest sourced from reference TRBV5-5 and TRBJ2-1, is DAGVTQSPTHLIKTRGQQVTLRCSPISGHKSVSWYQQVLGQGPQFIFQYYEKEERGRGNFPDRFSARQFPNYSSELNVNALLLGDSALYLCASSWGQGAAYNEQFFGPGTRLTVL.